A selection of T cell receptor beta chains follows, all from one sample in a study of T cells after yellow fever vaccination. TCRdb redid the calling of the 5' RACE reads with MiXCR, one entry per CDR3 protein. The sample consists of over 250,000 distinct CDR3 sequences, around 4.9% of them appearing once. The input for sequencing was CD4+ T cells sorted from PBMCs, taken on the day of the yellow fever booster vaccination. Every receptor here comes from a man aged 18 to 29 who received the YFV17D yellow fever vaccine. The CDR3 runs from the conserved cysteine through the conserved F or W. D genes are given only for firm matches. Not every row has a clone size; where given, it reads once, few, many or a size class.

j_gene: TRBJ1-1; d_gene: NA; abundance: many; v_gene: TRBV5-4; CDR3nt: TGTGCCAGCAGCTTGGCCCGGGCGACTGAAGCTTTCTTT; CDR3aa: CASSLARATEAFF
j_gene: TRBJ1-4; d_gene: NA; abundance: few; v_gene: TRBV27; CDR3nt: TGTGCCAGCAGTTTTAGATCCACTCATGAAAAACTGTTTTTT; CDR3aa: CASSFRSTHEKLFF
j_gene: TRBJ1-2; d_gene: NA; abundance: NA; v_gene: TRBV7-9; CDR3nt: TGTGCCAGCAGCTCCTACAGTTTACCATCGGGCTACACCTTC; CDR3aa: CASSSYSLPSGYTF
j_gene: TRBJ2-1; d_gene: NA; abundance: few; v_gene: TRBV7-2; CDR3nt: TGTGCCAGCAGCTTAGCGTCGGTTAGTCGCGGGTACAATGAGCAGTTCTTC; CDR3aa: CASSLASVSRGYNEQFF
j_gene: TRBJ1-5; d_gene: NA; abundance: few; v_gene: TRBV19; CDR3nt: TGTGCCAGTAGTATTAGGCCAGCGGGTCAGCCCCAGCATTTT; CDR3aa: CASSIRPAGQPQHF
j_gene: TRBJ1-1; d_gene: TRBD1; abundance: few; v_gene: TRBV5-1; CDR3nt: TGCGCCAGCAGGGTAGGGACAGGGGGCGAGAACACTGAAGCTTTCTTT; CDR3aa: CASRVGTGGENTEAFF
j_gene: TRBJ1-5; d_gene: NA; abundance: NA; v_gene: TRBV7-9; CDR3nt: TGTGCCAGCAGCGACGCGGGTGGGCCCCAGCATTTT; CDR3aa: CASSDAGGPQHF
j_gene: TRBJ2-1; d_gene: TRBD2; abundance: many; v_gene: TRBV5-1; CDR3nt: TGCGCCAGCAGCTTGACTAGCGGGCGATACAATGAGCAGTTCTTC; CDR3aa: CASSLTSGRYNEQFF
j_gene: TRBJ2-5; d_gene: NA; abundance: many; v_gene: TRBV2; CDR3nt: TGTGCCAGCAGCCGACTAACACCACAAGAGACCCAGTACTTC; CDR3aa: CASSRLTPQETQYF
j_gene: TRBJ1-3; d_gene: NA; abundance: few; v_gene: TRBV12-3/TRBV12-4; CDR3nt: TGTGCCAGCAGTTTAACCTTTGTTGGAAACACCATATATTTT; CDR3aa: CASSLTFVGNTIYF
j_gene: TRBJ2-1; d_gene: NA; abundance: NA; v_gene: TRBV21-1; CDR3nt: TGTGCCAGCAGCAAGGGGAGCGGGGGAGATTACAATGAGCAGTTCTTC; CDR3aa: CASSKGSGGDYNEQFF
j_gene: TRBJ2-2; d_gene: NA; abundance: NA; v_gene: TRBV7-6; CDR3nt: TGTGCCAGCAGCTTAGCCCGGACAGAGAACACCGGGGAGCTGTTTTTT; CDR3aa: CASSLARTENTGELFF
j_gene: TRBJ2-7; d_gene: TRBD1; abundance: many; v_gene: TRBV5-1; CDR3nt: TGCGCCAGCAGCTTGGGGGGGCAGGGGGCCCTCGAGCAGTACTTC; CDR3aa: CASSLGGQGALEQYF
j_gene: TRBJ1-4; d_gene: TRBD1; abundance: many; v_gene: TRBV4-2; CDR3nt: TGTGCCAGCAGCCAAGGAGGCCCCGGGACAGGGGGTGAAAAACTGTTTTTT; CDR3aa: CASSQGGPGTGGEKLFF
j_gene: TRBJ1-4; d_gene: TRBD1; abundance: few; v_gene: TRBV6-5; CDR3nt: TGTGCCAGCTCCCGGACAGGGGCCCCTACTAATGAAAAACTGTTTTTT; CDR3aa: CASSRTGAPTNEKLFF
j_gene: TRBJ2-4; d_gene: NA; abundance: few; v_gene: TRBV19; CDR3nt: TGTGCCAGTAGAAGGGGGGATCTGCGGGGAGACATTCAGTACTTC; CDR3aa: CASRRGDLRGDIQYF
j_gene: TRBJ1-5; d_gene: NA; abundance: many; v_gene: TRBV7-9; CDR3nt: TGTGCCAGCAGCCTCCGGGCCTCAGACCAGCATTTT; CDR3aa: CASSLRASDQHF
j_gene: TRBJ1-6; d_gene: NA; abundance: few; v_gene: TRBV10-2; CDR3nt: TGCGCCAGCAGTGAGGTTAATTCACCCCTCCACTTT; CDR3aa: CASSEVNSPLHF
j_gene: TRBJ2-5; d_gene: TRBD2; abundance: NA; v_gene: TRBV7-9; CDR3nt: TGTGCCAGCAGCCCCATAACTAGCGGGGGGACGGAGACCCAGTACTTC; CDR3aa: CASSPITSGGTETQYF
j_gene: TRBJ2-4; d_gene: TRBD2; abundance: few; v_gene: TRBV20-1; CDR3nt: TGCAGTGCCAGACGGGGCGGGGGGTTAAACATTCAGTACTTC; CDR3aa: CSARRGGGLNIQYF
j_gene: TRBJ2-7; d_gene: TRBD1; abundance: few; v_gene: TRBV6-1; CDR3nt: TGTGCCACTACCGGGACAGGGTACGAGCAGTACTTC; CDR3aa: CATTGTGYEQYF
j_gene: TRBJ2-1; d_gene: NA; abundance: few; v_gene: TRBV7-2; CDR3nt: TGTGCCAGCAGCTTAGATTTCGGCAATGAGCAGTTCTTC; CDR3aa: CASSLDFGNEQFF
j_gene: TRBJ1-6; d_gene: TRBD1; abundance: NA; v_gene: TRBV6-6; CDR3nt: TGTGCCAGCGAACTACAGGGGCCAAATTCACCCCTCCACTTT; CDR3aa: CASELQGPNSPLHF
j_gene: TRBJ1-1; d_gene: NA; abundance: many; v_gene: TRBV4-1; CDR3nt: TGCGCCAGCAGCCAACTGATCATGAACACTGAAGCTTTCTTT; CDR3aa: CASSQLIMNTEAFF
j_gene: TRBJ1-6; d_gene: NA; abundance: few; v_gene: TRBV6-5; CDR3nt: TGTGCCAGCAGTTACCAGGGCAGAGACTCAAATTCACCCCTCCACTTT; CDR3aa: CASSYQGRDSNSPLHF
j_gene: TRBJ2-3; d_gene: TRBD1; abundance: NA; v_gene: TRBV12-3/TRBV12-4; CDR3nt: TGTGCCAGCAGTCCTCAGGGGGCGGCGGGCACAGATACGCAGTATTTT; CDR3aa: CASSPQGAAGTDTQYF
j_gene: TRBJ2-3; d_gene: NA; abundance: few; v_gene: TRBV24-1; CDR3nt: TGTGCCACCAGTGATTTGCAGGGAAACACTGGCACAGATACGCAGTATTTT; CDR3aa: CATSDLQGNTGTDTQYF
j_gene: TRBJ2-3; d_gene: TRBD2; abundance: many; v_gene: TRBV4-3; CDR3nt: TGCGCCAGCAGCCAAGATCTAGCGGGGGGAGCAGATACGCAGTATTTT; CDR3aa: CASSQDLAGGADTQYF
j_gene: TRBJ2-5; d_gene: NA; abundance: many; v_gene: TRBV3-1; CDR3nt: TGTGCCAGCAGCCCCAAGCTAGGGAGTCGAGAGACCCAGTACTTC; CDR3aa: CASSPKLGSRETQYF
j_gene: TRBJ2-3; d_gene: NA; abundance: many; v_gene: TRBV27; CDR3nt: TGTGCCAGCAGGACTAGCACAGATACGCAGTATTTT; CDR3aa: CASRTSTDTQYF
j_gene: TRBJ1-6; d_gene: NA; abundance: many; v_gene: TRBV6-5; CDR3nt: TGTGCCAGCAGTTACTCGACAGGAGTAAATTCACCCCTCCACTTT; CDR3aa: CASSYSTGVNSPLHF
j_gene: TRBJ2-5; d_gene: NA; abundance: NA; v_gene: TRBV29-1; CDR3nt: TGCAGCCTTCGCAGGGGTGAGACCCAGTACTTC; CDR3aa: CSLRRGETQYF
j_gene: TRBJ2-5; d_gene: TRBD2; abundance: few; v_gene: TRBV7-2; CDR3nt: TGTGCCAGCAGCTTAGTGGGTCTAGCGGGGGGGCGAGAGACCCAGTACTTC; CDR3aa: CASSLVGLAGGRETQYF
j_gene: TRBJ1-1; d_gene: TRBD1; abundance: few; v_gene: TRBV7-2; CDR3nt: TGTGCCAGCAGCCGGGGGGACAGATACACTGAAGCTTTCTTT; CDR3aa: CASSRGDRYTEAFF
j_gene: TRBJ2-3; d_gene: NA; abundance: NA; v_gene: TRBV5-1; CDR3nt: TGCGCCAGCAGCTTGCCCGGGGCCCCAGATACGCAGTATTTT; CDR3aa: CASSLPGAPDTQYF